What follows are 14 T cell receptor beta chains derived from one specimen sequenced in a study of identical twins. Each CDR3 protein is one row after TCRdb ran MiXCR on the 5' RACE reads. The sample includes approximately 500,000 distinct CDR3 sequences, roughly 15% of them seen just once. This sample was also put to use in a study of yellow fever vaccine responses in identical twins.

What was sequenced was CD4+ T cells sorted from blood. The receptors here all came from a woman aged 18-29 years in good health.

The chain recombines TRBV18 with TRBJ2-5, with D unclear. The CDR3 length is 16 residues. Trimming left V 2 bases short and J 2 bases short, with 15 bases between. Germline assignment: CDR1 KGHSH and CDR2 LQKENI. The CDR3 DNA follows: TGTGCCAGCTCACCAAGGACGGCAAAGGGACAAGAGACCCAGTACTTC. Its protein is CASSPRTAKGQETQYF. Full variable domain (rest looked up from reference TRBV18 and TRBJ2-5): NAGVMQNPRHLVRRRGQEARLRCSPMKGHSHVYWYRQLPEEGLKFMVYLQKENIIDESGMPKERFSAEFPKEGPSILRIQQVVRGDSAAYFCASSPRTAKGQETQYFGPGTRLLVL.

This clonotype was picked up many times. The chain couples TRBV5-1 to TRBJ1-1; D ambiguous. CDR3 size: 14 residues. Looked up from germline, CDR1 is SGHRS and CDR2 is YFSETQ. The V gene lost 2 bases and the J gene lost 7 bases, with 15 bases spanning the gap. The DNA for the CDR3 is TGCGCCAGCAGCTTCGTAGGGTCCGCCAATGAAGCTTTCTTT. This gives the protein CASSFVGSANEAFF.

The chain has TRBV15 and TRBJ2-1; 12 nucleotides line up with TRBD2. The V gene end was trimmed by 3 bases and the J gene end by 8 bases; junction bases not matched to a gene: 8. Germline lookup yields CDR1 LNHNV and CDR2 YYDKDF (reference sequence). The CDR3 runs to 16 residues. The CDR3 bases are TGTGCCACCAGCAGCGGGCTAGCGGGGGGGCCTTATGAGCAGTTCTTC. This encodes CATSSGLAGGPYEQFF.

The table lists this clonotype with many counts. For the CDR3, the DNA is TGCAGTGCTAGACCACAGGGGGCTGGAGAAAAACTGTTTTTT. Residues: CSARPQGAGEKLFF. The gene calls are TRBV20-1 and TRBJ1-4; TRBD1 agrees at 9 bases. The CDR3 contains 14 residues. The germline CDR1 and CDR2 sequences are DFQATT and SNEGSKA (reference sequence). Trimming took 2 bases from V and 8 from J; bases not matched to a gene: 6.

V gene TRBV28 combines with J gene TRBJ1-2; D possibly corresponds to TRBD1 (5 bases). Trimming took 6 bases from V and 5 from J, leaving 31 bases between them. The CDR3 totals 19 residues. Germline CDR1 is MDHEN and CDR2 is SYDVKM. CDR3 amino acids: CASRPGQAPRSNSEYGYTF. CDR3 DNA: TGTGCCAGCAGACCAGGGCAGGCCCCCCGGTCTAACTCCGAATATGGCTACACCTTC.

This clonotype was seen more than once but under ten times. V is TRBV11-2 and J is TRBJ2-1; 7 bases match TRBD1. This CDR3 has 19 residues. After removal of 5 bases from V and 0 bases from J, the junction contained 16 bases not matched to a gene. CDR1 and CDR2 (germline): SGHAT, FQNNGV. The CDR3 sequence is CASSLRIFPGQSSYNEQFF. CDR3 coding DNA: TGTGCCAGCAGCCTACGAATCTTCCCGGGACAGAGCTCCTACAATGAGCAGTTCTTC.

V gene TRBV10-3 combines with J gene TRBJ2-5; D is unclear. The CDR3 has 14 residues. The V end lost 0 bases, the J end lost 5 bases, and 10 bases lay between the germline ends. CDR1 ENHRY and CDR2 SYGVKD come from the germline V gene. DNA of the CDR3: TGTGCCATCAGTGAGTCGACGGCAGATGAGACCCAGTACTTC. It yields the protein CAISESTADETQYF.

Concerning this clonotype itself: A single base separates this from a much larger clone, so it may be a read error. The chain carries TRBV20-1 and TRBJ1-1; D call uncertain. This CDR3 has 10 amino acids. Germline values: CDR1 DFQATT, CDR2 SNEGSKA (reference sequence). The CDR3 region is CSAGNAEAFF. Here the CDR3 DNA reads TGCAGTGCTGGGAACGCTGAAGCTTTCTTT.

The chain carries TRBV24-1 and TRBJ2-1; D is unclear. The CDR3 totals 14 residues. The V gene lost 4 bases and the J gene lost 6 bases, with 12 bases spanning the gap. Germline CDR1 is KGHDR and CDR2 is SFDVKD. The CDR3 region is CATSDPRPPNEQFF. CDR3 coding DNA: TGTGCCACCAGTGACCCTCGACCCCCCAATGAGCAGTTCTTC.

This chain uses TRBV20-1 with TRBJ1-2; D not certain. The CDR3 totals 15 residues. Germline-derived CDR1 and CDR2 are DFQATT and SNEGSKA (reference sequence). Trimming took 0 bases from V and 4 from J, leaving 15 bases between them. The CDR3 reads CSARDSKATTYGYTF. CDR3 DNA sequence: TGCAGTGCTAGAGATAGTAAGGCCACGACCTATGGCTACACCTTC.

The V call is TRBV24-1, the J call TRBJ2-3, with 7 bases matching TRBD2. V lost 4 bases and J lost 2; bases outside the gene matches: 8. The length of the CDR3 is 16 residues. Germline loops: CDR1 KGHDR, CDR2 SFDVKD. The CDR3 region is CATSERGTTHTDTQYF. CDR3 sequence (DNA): TGTGCCACCAGTGAGCGTGGGACTACCCACACAGATACGCAGTATTTT.

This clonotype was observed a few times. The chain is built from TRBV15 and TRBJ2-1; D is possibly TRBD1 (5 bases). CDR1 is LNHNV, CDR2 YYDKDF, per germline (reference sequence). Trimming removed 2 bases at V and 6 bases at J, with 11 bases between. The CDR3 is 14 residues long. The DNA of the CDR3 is TGTGCCACCAGCAGACAGGGTTTTCGCAATGAGCAGTTCTTC. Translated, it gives CATSRQGFRNEQFF.

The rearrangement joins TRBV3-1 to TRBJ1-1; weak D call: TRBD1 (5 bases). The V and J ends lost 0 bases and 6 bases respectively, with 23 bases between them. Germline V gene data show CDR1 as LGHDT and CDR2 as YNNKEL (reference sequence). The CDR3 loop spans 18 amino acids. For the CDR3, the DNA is TGTGCCAGCAGCCAAGATGTTGACAGTGTGAAGAAGGTCGCTGAAGCTTTCTTT. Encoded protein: CASSQDVDSVKKVAEAFF.

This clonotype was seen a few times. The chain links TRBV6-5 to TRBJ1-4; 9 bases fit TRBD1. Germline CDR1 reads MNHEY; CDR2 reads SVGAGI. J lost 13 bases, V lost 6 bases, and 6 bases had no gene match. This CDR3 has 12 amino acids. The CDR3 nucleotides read TGTGCCAGCAGACCCACAGGGGGCGGACTGTTTTTT. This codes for CASRPTGGGLFF.